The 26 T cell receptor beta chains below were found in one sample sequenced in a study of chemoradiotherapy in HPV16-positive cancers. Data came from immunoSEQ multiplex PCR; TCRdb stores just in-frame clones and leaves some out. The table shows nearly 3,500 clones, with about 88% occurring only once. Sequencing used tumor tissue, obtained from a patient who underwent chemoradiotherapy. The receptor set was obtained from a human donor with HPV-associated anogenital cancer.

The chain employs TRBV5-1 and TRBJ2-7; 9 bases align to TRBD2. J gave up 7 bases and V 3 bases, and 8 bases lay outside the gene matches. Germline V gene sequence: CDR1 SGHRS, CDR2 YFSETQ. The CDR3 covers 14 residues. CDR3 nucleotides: TGCGCCAGCAGCTCCCATAGCGGGAGTGGGGAGCAGTACTTC. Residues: CASSSHSGSGEQYF.

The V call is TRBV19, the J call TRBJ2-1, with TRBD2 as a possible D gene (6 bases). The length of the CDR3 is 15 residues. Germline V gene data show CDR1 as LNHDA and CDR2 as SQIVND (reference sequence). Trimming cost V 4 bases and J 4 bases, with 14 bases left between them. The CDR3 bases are TGTGCCAGTAGTACCCCCCCGGGACTTTACAATGAGCAGTTCTTC. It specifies CASSTPPGLYNEQFF.

The CDR3 sequence: CASLRAPSTDTQYF. The CDR3 DNA follows: TGTGCCAGCCTGAGAGCGCCCAGCACAGATACGCAGTATTTT. The chain uses TRBV7-6 and TRBJ2-3, with unresolved D. CDR1 is SGHVS and CDR2 is FNYEAQ in the germline V gene. Trimming shortened V by 8 bases and J by 0 bases, and 12 bases separated the two germline ends. The CDR3 extends over 14 amino acids.

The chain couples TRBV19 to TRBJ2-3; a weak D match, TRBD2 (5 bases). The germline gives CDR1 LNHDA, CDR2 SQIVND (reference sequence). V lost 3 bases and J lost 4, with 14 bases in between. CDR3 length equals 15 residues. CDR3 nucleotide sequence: TGTGCCAGTAGTATTTCGGGGATGAGCGCAGATACGCAGTATTTT. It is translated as CASSISGMSADTQYF. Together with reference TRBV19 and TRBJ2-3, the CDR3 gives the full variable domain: DGGITQSPKYLFRKEGQNVTLSCEQNLNHDAMYWYRQDPGQGLRLIYYSQIVNDFQKGDIAEGYSVSREKKESFPLTVTSAQKNPTAFYLCASSISGMSADTQYFGPGTRLTVL.

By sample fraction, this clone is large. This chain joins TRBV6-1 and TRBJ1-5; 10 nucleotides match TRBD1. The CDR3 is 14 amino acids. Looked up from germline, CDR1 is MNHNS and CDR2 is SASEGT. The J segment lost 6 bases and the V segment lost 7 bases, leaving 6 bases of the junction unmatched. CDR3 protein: CASMGQGLSQPQHF. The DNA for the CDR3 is TGTGCCAGCATGGGACAGGGGTTATCTCAGCCCCAGCATTTT.

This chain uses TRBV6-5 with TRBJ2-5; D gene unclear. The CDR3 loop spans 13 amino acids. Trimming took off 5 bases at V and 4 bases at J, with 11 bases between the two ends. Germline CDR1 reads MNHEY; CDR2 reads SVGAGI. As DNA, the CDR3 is TGTGCCAGCAGTGACCTGCTCGGAGAGACCCAGTACTTC. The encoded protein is CASSDLLGETQYF.

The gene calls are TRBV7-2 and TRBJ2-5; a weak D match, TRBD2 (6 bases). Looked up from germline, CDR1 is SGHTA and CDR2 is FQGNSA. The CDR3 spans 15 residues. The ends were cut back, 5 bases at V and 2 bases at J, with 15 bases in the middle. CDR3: CASSPAPSGQETQYF. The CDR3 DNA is TGTGCCAGCAGCCCAGCACCAAGCGGGCAAGAGACCCAGTACTTC.

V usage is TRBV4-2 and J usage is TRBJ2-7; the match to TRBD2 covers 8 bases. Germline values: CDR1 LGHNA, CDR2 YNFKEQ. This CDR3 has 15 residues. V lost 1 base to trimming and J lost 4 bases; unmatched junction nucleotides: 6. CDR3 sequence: CASSQGGRGEYEQYF. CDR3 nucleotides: TGTGCCAGCAGCCAAGGGGGGCGGGGGGAGTACGAGCAGTACTTC.

The CDR3 here is CASSTPSGAQPQHF. CDR3 sequence (DNA): TGTGCCAGTAGTACCCCTTCGGGTGCTCAGCCCCAGCATTTT. This chain links TRBV19 with TRBJ1-5, with D uncertain. V was trimmed by 4 bases and J by 6 bases, leaving 13 bases between them. Germline V gene lookup returns CDR1 LNHDA and CDR2 SQIVND (reference sequence). The CDR3 length is 14 residues.

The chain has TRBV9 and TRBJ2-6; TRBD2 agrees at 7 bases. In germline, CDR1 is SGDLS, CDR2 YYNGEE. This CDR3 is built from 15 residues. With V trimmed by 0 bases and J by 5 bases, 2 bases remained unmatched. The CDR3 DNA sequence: TGTGCCAGCAGCGTAGGCGGGAGCCGGGCCAACGTCCTGACTTTC. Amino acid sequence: CASSVGGSRANVLTF.

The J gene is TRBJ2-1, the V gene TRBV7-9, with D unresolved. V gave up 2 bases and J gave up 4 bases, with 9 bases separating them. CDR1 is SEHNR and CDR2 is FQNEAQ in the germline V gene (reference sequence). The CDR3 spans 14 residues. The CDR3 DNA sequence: TGTGCCAGCAGCTTATCTGGCCCATACAATGAGCAGTTCTTC. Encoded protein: CASSLSGPYNEQFF. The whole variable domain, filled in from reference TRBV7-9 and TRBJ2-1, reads DTGVSQNPRHKITKRGQNVTFRCDPISEHNRLYWYRQTLGQGPEFLTYFQNEAQLEKSRLLSDRFSAERPKGSFSTLEIQRTEQGDSAMYLCASSLSGPYNEQFFGPGTRLTVL.

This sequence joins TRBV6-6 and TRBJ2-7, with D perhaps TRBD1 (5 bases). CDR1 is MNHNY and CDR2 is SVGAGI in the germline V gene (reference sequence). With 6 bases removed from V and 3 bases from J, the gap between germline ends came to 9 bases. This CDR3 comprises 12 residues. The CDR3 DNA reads TGTGCCAGCAGAAGACAGTTCTACGAGCAGTACTTC. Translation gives CASRRQFYEQYF.

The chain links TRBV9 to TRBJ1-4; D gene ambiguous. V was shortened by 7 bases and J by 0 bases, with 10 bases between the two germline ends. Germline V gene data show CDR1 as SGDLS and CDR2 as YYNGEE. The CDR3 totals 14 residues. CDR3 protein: CASGMGATNEKLFF. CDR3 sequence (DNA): TGTGCCAGCGGAATGGGAGCAACTAATGAAAAACTGTTTTTT.

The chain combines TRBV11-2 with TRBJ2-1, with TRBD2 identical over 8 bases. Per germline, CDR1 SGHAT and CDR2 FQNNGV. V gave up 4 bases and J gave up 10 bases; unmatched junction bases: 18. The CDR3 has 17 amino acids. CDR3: CASSYRPLAPLAGEQFF. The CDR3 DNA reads TGTGCCAGCAGCTACAGACCGTTAGCGCCTTTAGCGGGAGAGCAGTTCTTC.

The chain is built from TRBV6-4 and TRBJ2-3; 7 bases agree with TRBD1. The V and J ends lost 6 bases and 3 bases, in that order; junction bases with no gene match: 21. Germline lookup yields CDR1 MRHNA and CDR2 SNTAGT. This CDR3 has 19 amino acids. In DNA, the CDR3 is TGTGCCAGCAGGGACCGACAGGGATTACTCCGCAGAGGAACAGATACGCAGTATTTT. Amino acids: CASRDRQGLLRRGTDTQYF.

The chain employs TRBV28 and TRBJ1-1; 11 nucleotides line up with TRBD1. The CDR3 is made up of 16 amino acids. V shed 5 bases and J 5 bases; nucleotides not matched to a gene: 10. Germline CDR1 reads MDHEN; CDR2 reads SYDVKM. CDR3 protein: CASSPPGQGVRTEAFF. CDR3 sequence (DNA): TGTGCCAGCAGTCCCCCGGGACAGGGGGTTCGGACTGAAGCTTTCTTT.

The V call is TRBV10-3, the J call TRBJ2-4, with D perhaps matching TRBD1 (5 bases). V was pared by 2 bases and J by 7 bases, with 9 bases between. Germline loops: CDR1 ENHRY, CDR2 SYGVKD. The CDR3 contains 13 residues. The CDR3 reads CAISENRKNIQYF. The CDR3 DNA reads TGTGCCATCAGTGAGAACAGGAAGAACATTCAGTACTTC.

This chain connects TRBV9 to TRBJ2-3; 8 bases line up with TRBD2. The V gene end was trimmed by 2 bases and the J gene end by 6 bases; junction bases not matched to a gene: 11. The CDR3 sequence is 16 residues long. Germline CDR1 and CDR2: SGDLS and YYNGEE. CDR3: CASSVRRAGVGDTQYF. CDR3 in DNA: TGTGCCAGCAGCGTCAGACGAGCGGGAGTGGGGGATACGCAGTATTTT.

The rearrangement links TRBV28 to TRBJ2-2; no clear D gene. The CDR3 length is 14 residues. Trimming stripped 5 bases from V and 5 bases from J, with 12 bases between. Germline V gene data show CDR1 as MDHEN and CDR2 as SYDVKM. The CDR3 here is CASSHEHVTGELFF. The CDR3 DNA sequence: TGTGCCAGCAGTCACGAACACGTTACCGGGGAGCTGTTTTTT.

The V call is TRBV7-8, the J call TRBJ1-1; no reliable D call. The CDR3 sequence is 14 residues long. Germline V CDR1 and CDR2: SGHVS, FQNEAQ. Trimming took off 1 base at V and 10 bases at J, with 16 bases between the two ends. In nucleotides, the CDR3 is TGTGCCAGCAGCTTAGTCCGGACGGACCTCGGAGCTTTCTTT. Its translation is CASSLVRTDLGAFF.

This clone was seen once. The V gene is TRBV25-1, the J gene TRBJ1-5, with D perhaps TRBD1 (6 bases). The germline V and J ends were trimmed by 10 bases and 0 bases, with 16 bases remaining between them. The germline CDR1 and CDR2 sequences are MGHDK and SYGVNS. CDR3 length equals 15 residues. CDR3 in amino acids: CATGLTGLSNQPQHF. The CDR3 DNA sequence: TGTGCCACGGGGCTGACAGGTCTTAGCAATCAGCCCCAGCATTTT.

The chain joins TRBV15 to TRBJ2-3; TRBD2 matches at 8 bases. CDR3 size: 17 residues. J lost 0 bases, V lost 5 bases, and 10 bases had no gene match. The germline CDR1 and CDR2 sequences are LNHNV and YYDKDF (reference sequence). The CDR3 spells CATSSRLAGTSTDTQYF. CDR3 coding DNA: TGTGCCACCAGCTCCCGATTAGCGGGGACGAGCACAGATACGCAGTATTTT.

CDR3 amino acids: CASSLTTTGQGSGELFF. The CDR3 region has the DNA TGTGCCAGCAGCTTAACGACAACGGGACAGGGTTCCGGGGAGCTGTTTTTT. The chain carries TRBV7-3 and TRBJ2-2, with TRBD1 identical over 9 bases. The J segment lost 6 bases and the V segment lost 0 bases, leaving 8 bases of the junction unmatched. CDR3 length equals 17 residues. Germline V gives CDR1 SGHTA, CDR2 FQGTGA.

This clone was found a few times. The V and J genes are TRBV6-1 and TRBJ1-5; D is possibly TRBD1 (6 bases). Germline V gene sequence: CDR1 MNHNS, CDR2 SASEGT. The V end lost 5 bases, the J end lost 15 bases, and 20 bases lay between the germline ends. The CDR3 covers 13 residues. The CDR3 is CASSTGTPIHGHF. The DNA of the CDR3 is TGTGCCAGCAGTACCGGGACACCGATCCACGGGCATTTT.

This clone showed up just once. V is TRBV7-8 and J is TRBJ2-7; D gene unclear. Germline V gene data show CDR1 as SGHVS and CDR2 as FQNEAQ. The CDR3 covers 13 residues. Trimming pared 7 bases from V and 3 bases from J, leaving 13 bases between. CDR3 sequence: CASTPGSHYEQYF. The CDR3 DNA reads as TGTGCCAGCACTCCCGGCAGCCACTACGAGCAGTACTTC.

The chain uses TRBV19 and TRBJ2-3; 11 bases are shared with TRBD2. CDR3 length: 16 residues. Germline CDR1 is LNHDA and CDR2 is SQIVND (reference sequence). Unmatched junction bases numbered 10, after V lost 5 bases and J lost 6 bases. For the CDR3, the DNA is TGTGCCAGTAGTGCCCTTGGGACTAGCGGATATGATACGCAGTATTTT. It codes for CASSALGTSGYDTQYF.